These 28 T cell receptor beta chains were all obtained from the same sample, sequenced in a study of shared clonotypes between healthy human individuals. Clones were sequenced by immunoSEQ multiplex PCR, and TCRdb holds only the in-frame ones, with some missing. The top ten hold 0.13% of the sample, which has roughly 2 million clones, roughly 94% seen once. The sequencing input was naive CD4+ T cells sorted from blood. Subset given: CD45RA+ positively selected. These receptors were taken from a young man in good health.

The chain couples TRBV4-1 to TRBJ2-3, with 9 bases fitting TRBD2. V trimming: 0 bases; J trimming: 0 bases; junction bases outside the gene matches: 7. Per germline, CDR1 MGHRA and CDR2 YSYEKL. CDR3 length: 18 residues. The CDR3: CASSQDRVSGSSTDTQYF. In DNA form, the CDR3 reads TGCGCCAGCAGCCAAGATAGGGTTAGCGGGAGTAGCACAGATACGCAGTATTTT.

The chain couples TRBV30 to TRBJ1-1; 7 nucleotides line up with TRBD1. Germline CDR1 GTSNPN, CDR2 SVGIG (reference sequence). The CDR3 contains 13 residues. Trimming removed 3 bases from V and 3 bases from J; junction bases left unmatched: 4. The CDR3 loop is CAWRTGDYTEAFF. The CDR3 coding sequence is TGTGCCTGGAGAACAGGGGATTACACTGAAGCTTTCTTT.

This chain links TRBV6-1 with TRBJ2-3; D possibly corresponds to TRBD2 (5 bases). Germline loops: CDR1 MNHNS, CDR2 SASEGT. The CDR3 spans 13 residues. V lost 6 bases to trimming and J lost 2 bases, with 9 bases between them. The CDR3 protein is CASRMDSTDTQYF. In DNA form, the CDR3 reads TGTGCCAGCAGGATGGACTCCACAGATACGCAGTATTTT.

The chain employs TRBV15 and TRBJ2-7; D is undetermined. Looked up from germline, CDR1 is LNHNV and CDR2 is YYDKDF (reference sequence). This CDR3 has 15 residues. V shed 3 bases and J shed 0 bases, with 12 bases lying between them. Here the CDR3 reads CATSSPIRSSYEQYF. In nucleotides, the CDR3 is TGTGCCACCAGCAGCCCCATCAGGAGCTCCTACGAGCAGTACTTC.

The CDR3 coding sequence is TGTGCCATCAGCCAGCTATCCCTAAACACTGAAGCTTTCTTT. It yields the protein CAISQLSLNTEAFF. The chain combines TRBV10-3 with TRBJ1-1; D call uncertain. The germline CDR1 and CDR2 sequences are ENHRY and SYGVKD. CDR3 size: 14 residues. The V gene lost 6 bases and the J gene lost 2 bases, with 13 bases spanning the gap.

A word on this clone: Other DNA sequences in the sample encode the same CDR3. The chain is built from TRBV27 and TRBJ2-7; possible D gene TRBD1, 5 bases. Trimming left V 0 bases short and J 0 bases short, with 9 bases between. Germline CDR1 MNHEY, CDR2 SMNVEV (reference sequence). The CDR3 has 15 amino acids. The CDR3 DNA is TGTGCCAGCAGTTTATCAACAGGAAGCTCCTACGAGCAGTACTTC. Encoded protein: CASSLSTGSSYEQYF.

The chain carries TRBV10-3 and TRBJ2-2, with D maybe TRBD2 (6 bases). The CDR3 consists of 13 residues. Germline V gives CDR1 ENHRY, CDR2 SYGVKD. Trimming took off 5 bases at V and 7 bases at J, with 11 bases between the two ends. The CDR3 nucleotides read TGTGCCATCAGTCAGGGTAGCGGCGGGGAGCTGTTTTTT. This encodes CAISQGSGGELFF.

This sequence joins TRBV5-1 and TRBJ1-2, with D possibly matching TRBD1 (5 bases). Trimming removed 4 bases from V and 7 bases from J, with 17 bases in between. Germline V gene lookup returns CDR1 SGHRS and CDR2 YFSETQ. The CDR3 runs 14 residues. In DNA form, the CDR3 reads TGCGCCAGCAGCAGTCCGGGACCACCAACTGGCTACACCTTC. Translation gives CASSSPGPPTGYTF.

A note on this clone: The sample has other DNA sequences that encode this CDR3 too. The CDR3 spells CASSLTGQGNQPQHF. DNA for the CDR3: TGTGCCAGCAGTTTAACGGGACAGGGAAATCAGCCCCAGCATTTT. This sequence joins TRBV28 and TRBJ1-5, with 9 bases aligning to TRBD1. Unmatched junction bases numbered 3, after V lost 2 bases and J lost 4 bases. This CDR3 is built from 15 residues. The germline CDR1 and CDR2 sequences are MDHEN and SYDVKM.

This rearrangement joins TRBV5-1 to TRBJ2-3; tentatively, D is TRBD1 (6 bases). CDR1 is SGHRS and CDR2 is YFSETQ in the germline V gene. With 4 bases removed from V and 3 bases from J, the gap between germline ends came to 15 bases. CDR3 length: 15 amino acids. CDR3 in amino acids: CASSPVGGRTDTQYF. The DNA for the CDR3 is TGCGCCAGCAGCCCGGTTGGGGGCCGGACAGATACGCAGTATTTT.

The chain has TRBV5-1 and TRBJ2-2; maybe TRBD2 (6 bases). V gave up 0 bases and J gave up 0 bases, with 9 bases separating them. Looked up from germline, CDR1 is SGHRS and CDR2 is YFSETQ. The CDR3 contains 16 residues. CDR3 region: CASSLDGGANTGELFF. DNA for the CDR3: TGCGCCAGCAGCTTGGATGGCGGGGCGAACACCGGGGAGCTGTTTTTT.

This chain joins TRBV5-1 and TRBJ1-2; D remains unclear. CDR3 size: 13 residues. Germline assignment: CDR1 SGHRS and CDR2 YFSETQ. With 4 bases removed from V and 4 bases from J, the gap between germline ends came to 11 bases. This chain's CDR3 is CASSPGESYGYTF. For the CDR3, the DNA is TGCGCCAGCAGCCCCGGCGAATCCTATGGCTACACCTTC.

J is TRBJ1-6 and V is TRBV19; the match to TRBD1 covers 7 bases. The CDR3 consists of 15 residues. V shed 7 bases, J shed 2 bases, and the junction held 5 bases outside the gene matches. Germline CDR1 reads LNHDA; CDR2 reads SQIVND (reference sequence). Here the CDR3 reads CASKQGDTYNSPLHF. DNA of the CDR3: TGTGCCAGTAAGCAGGGGGACACCTATAATTCACCCCTCCACTTT.

Note on this clone: The same CDR3 is also encoded by other DNA sequences in this sample. The V and J genes are TRBV18 and TRBJ2-2; 7 positions match TRBD1. This CDR3 spans 15 amino acids. From germline, CDR1 is KGHSH and CDR2 LQKENI. J gave up 0 bases and V 3 bases, and 1 base lay outside the gene matches. CDR3 loop: CASSPGTANTGELFF. CDR3 coding DNA: TGTGCCAGCTCACCCGGGACAGCGAACACCGGGGAGCTGTTTTTT.

The chain joins TRBV9 to TRBJ2-1; a possible D gene is TRBD2 (7 bases). CDR3 length: 14 residues. CDR1 is SGDLS and CDR2 is YYNGEE in the germline V gene. The V gene lost 4 bases and the J gene lost 15 bases, with 23 bases spanning the gap. The CDR3 DNA sequence: TGTGCCAGCAGCTCCAACCCGTTGGGGGGGCGGCTGTTCTTC. Encoded protein: CASSSNPLGGRLFF.

This chain uses TRBV11-2 with TRBJ2-7, with unresolved D. The V end was cut by 1 base, the J end by 4 bases, with 17 bases between. The CDR3 spans 16 residues. Germline V gene lookup returns CDR1 SGHAT and CDR2 FQNNGV. The CDR3 sequence: CASSLVGSKTSYEQYF. The CDR3 bases are TGTGCCAGCAGCTTAGTTGGGTCGAAGACAAGTTACGAGCAGTACTTC.

The gene calls are TRBV30 and TRBJ1-2, with TRBD1 matching over 7 bases. The CDR3 runs 14 residues. The V and J ends lost 1 base and 4 bases, in that order; junction bases with no gene match: 6. Germline V lookup: CDR1 GTSNPN, CDR2 SVGIG (reference sequence). CDR3 nucleotide sequence: TGTGCCTGGAGTGCAGACAGGGCGGCCTATGGCTACACCTTC. Its protein product is CAWSADRAAYGYTF. The full variable domain, completed using reference TRBV30 and TRBJ1-2, is SQTIHQWPATLVQPVGSPLSLECTVEGTSNPNLYWYRQAAGRGLQLLFYSVGIGQISSEVPQNLSASRPQDRQFILSSKKLLLSDSGFYLCAWSADRAAYGYTFGSGTRLTVV.

This chain uses TRBV19 with TRBJ2-7; 10 positions agree with TRBD1. The CDR3 consists of 14 residues. Trimming at V came to 4 bases and at J to 3 bases, leaving 3 bases not matched to a gene. The germline CDR1 and CDR2 sequences are LNHDA and SQIVND (reference sequence). The CDR3 is CASSKGTGDYEQYF. CDR3 coding DNA: TGTGCCAGTAGTAAAGGGACAGGGGACTACGAGCAGTACTTC.

The V gene is TRBV5-1, the J gene TRBJ1-4; D remains ambiguous. The V gene lost 0 bases and the J gene lost 0 bases, with 12 bases spanning the gap. This CDR3 has 17 residues. Germline V lookup: CDR1 SGHRS, CDR2 YFSETQ. The CDR3 region is CASSLGAGTATNEKLFF. CDR3 bases: TGCGCCAGCAGCTTGGGAGCAGGAACTGCAACTAATGAAAAACTGTTTTTT.

V is TRBV10-3 and J is TRBJ1-2; D call uncertain. V gave up 1 base and J gave up 1 base, with 7 bases separating them. CDR1 ENHRY and CDR2 SYGVKD come from the germline V gene. This CDR3 contains 14 residues. The DNA for the CDR3 is TGTGCCATCAGTGAGTTGGCCAGTAACTATGGCTACACCTTC. It yields the protein CAISELASNYGYTF.

On this clone itself: Different DNA sequences within this sample yield the same CDR3. V is TRBV11-2 and J is TRBJ1-5; D not resolved. The CDR3 extends over 13 amino acids. Germline CDR1 and CDR2: SGHAT and FQNNGV. Trimming took off 3 bases at V and 5 bases at J, with 8 bases between the two ends. The CDR3 here is CASSLGGDQPQHF. In DNA, the CDR3 is TGTGCCAGCAGCTTGGGTGGTGATCAGCCCCAGCATTTT.

This chain connects TRBV5-1 to TRBJ1-1; D ambiguous. CDR3 length: 14 amino acids. Trimming cost V 5 bases and J 1 base, with 12 bases left between them. In germline, CDR1 is SGHRS, CDR2 YFSETQ. In DNA, the CDR3 is TGCGCCAGCAGAATTGGAACCCAGAACACTGAAGCTTTCTTT. It codes for CASRIGTQNTEAFF.

The chain uses TRBV6-5 and TRBJ2-4, with D maybe TRBD2 (6 bases). This CDR3 contains 16 residues. Germline CDR1 and CDR2: MNHEY and SVGAGI. Trimming removed 4 bases at V and 1 base at J, with 14 bases between. CDR3 region: CASSWDWERAKNIQYF. As DNA, the CDR3 is TGTGCCAGCAGTTGGGACTGGGAGAGGGCCAAAAACATTCAGTACTTC.

The genes are TRBV7-2 and TRBJ2-3, with D unresolved. The CDR3 covers 14 residues. Germline lookup yields CDR1 SGHTA and CDR2 FQGNSA. Trimming left V 4 bases short and J 2 bases short, with 10 bases between. The CDR3 sequence is CASSSSTYTDTQYF. CDR3 bases: TGTGCCAGCAGCTCATCGACTTACACAGATACGCAGTATTTT.

The chain has TRBV6-6 and TRBJ2-1; D is ambiguous. Germline V gene sequence: CDR1 MNHNY, CDR2 SVGAGI (reference sequence). The CDR3 is 11 residues long. V lost 4 bases and J lost 7, with 5 bases in between. The CDR3 DNA reads TGTGCCAGCAGTTCCGGTAATGAGCAGTTCTTC. This translates into CASSSGNEQFF.

In regard to this clone: The sample carries other DNA sequences with the same CDR3. V is TRBV5-1 and J is TRBJ2-7; 7 nucleotides line up with TRBD2. The trim removed 2 bases at V and 0 bases at J, leaving 2 bases unmatched. The CDR3 has 14 amino acids. CDR1 and CDR2 (germline): SGHRS, YFSETQ. The CDR3 sequence: CASSLAGPSYEQYF. The CDR3 DNA sequence: TGCGCCAGCAGCTTAGCGGGGCCCTCCTACGAGCAGTACTTC.

V gene TRBV7-2 combines with J gene TRBJ2-7; 9 nucleotides line up with TRBD1. CDR1 is SGHTA and CDR2 is FQGNSA in the germline V gene. The CDR3 is 16 amino acids. Losses at the gene ends were 1 base for V and 2 bases for J; bases not matched to a gene: 6. The chain's CDR3 is CASSLGMTGGPYEQYF. Written as DNA, the CDR3 is TGTGCCAGCAGCTTAGGGATGACAGGGGGTCCCTACGAGCAGTACTTC.

The V gene is TRBV30, the J gene TRBJ1-2, with TRBD1 matching 7 bases. V gave up 5 bases and J gave up 0 bases; unmatched junction bases: 12. The CDR3 has 16 amino acids. Germline CDR1 and CDR2: GTSNPN and SVGIG (reference sequence). CDR3 sequence reads: CAWGDSYNFTNYGYTF. The CDR3, as DNA: TGTGCCTGGGGGGACAGCTATAATTTTACTAACTATGGCTACACCTTC.